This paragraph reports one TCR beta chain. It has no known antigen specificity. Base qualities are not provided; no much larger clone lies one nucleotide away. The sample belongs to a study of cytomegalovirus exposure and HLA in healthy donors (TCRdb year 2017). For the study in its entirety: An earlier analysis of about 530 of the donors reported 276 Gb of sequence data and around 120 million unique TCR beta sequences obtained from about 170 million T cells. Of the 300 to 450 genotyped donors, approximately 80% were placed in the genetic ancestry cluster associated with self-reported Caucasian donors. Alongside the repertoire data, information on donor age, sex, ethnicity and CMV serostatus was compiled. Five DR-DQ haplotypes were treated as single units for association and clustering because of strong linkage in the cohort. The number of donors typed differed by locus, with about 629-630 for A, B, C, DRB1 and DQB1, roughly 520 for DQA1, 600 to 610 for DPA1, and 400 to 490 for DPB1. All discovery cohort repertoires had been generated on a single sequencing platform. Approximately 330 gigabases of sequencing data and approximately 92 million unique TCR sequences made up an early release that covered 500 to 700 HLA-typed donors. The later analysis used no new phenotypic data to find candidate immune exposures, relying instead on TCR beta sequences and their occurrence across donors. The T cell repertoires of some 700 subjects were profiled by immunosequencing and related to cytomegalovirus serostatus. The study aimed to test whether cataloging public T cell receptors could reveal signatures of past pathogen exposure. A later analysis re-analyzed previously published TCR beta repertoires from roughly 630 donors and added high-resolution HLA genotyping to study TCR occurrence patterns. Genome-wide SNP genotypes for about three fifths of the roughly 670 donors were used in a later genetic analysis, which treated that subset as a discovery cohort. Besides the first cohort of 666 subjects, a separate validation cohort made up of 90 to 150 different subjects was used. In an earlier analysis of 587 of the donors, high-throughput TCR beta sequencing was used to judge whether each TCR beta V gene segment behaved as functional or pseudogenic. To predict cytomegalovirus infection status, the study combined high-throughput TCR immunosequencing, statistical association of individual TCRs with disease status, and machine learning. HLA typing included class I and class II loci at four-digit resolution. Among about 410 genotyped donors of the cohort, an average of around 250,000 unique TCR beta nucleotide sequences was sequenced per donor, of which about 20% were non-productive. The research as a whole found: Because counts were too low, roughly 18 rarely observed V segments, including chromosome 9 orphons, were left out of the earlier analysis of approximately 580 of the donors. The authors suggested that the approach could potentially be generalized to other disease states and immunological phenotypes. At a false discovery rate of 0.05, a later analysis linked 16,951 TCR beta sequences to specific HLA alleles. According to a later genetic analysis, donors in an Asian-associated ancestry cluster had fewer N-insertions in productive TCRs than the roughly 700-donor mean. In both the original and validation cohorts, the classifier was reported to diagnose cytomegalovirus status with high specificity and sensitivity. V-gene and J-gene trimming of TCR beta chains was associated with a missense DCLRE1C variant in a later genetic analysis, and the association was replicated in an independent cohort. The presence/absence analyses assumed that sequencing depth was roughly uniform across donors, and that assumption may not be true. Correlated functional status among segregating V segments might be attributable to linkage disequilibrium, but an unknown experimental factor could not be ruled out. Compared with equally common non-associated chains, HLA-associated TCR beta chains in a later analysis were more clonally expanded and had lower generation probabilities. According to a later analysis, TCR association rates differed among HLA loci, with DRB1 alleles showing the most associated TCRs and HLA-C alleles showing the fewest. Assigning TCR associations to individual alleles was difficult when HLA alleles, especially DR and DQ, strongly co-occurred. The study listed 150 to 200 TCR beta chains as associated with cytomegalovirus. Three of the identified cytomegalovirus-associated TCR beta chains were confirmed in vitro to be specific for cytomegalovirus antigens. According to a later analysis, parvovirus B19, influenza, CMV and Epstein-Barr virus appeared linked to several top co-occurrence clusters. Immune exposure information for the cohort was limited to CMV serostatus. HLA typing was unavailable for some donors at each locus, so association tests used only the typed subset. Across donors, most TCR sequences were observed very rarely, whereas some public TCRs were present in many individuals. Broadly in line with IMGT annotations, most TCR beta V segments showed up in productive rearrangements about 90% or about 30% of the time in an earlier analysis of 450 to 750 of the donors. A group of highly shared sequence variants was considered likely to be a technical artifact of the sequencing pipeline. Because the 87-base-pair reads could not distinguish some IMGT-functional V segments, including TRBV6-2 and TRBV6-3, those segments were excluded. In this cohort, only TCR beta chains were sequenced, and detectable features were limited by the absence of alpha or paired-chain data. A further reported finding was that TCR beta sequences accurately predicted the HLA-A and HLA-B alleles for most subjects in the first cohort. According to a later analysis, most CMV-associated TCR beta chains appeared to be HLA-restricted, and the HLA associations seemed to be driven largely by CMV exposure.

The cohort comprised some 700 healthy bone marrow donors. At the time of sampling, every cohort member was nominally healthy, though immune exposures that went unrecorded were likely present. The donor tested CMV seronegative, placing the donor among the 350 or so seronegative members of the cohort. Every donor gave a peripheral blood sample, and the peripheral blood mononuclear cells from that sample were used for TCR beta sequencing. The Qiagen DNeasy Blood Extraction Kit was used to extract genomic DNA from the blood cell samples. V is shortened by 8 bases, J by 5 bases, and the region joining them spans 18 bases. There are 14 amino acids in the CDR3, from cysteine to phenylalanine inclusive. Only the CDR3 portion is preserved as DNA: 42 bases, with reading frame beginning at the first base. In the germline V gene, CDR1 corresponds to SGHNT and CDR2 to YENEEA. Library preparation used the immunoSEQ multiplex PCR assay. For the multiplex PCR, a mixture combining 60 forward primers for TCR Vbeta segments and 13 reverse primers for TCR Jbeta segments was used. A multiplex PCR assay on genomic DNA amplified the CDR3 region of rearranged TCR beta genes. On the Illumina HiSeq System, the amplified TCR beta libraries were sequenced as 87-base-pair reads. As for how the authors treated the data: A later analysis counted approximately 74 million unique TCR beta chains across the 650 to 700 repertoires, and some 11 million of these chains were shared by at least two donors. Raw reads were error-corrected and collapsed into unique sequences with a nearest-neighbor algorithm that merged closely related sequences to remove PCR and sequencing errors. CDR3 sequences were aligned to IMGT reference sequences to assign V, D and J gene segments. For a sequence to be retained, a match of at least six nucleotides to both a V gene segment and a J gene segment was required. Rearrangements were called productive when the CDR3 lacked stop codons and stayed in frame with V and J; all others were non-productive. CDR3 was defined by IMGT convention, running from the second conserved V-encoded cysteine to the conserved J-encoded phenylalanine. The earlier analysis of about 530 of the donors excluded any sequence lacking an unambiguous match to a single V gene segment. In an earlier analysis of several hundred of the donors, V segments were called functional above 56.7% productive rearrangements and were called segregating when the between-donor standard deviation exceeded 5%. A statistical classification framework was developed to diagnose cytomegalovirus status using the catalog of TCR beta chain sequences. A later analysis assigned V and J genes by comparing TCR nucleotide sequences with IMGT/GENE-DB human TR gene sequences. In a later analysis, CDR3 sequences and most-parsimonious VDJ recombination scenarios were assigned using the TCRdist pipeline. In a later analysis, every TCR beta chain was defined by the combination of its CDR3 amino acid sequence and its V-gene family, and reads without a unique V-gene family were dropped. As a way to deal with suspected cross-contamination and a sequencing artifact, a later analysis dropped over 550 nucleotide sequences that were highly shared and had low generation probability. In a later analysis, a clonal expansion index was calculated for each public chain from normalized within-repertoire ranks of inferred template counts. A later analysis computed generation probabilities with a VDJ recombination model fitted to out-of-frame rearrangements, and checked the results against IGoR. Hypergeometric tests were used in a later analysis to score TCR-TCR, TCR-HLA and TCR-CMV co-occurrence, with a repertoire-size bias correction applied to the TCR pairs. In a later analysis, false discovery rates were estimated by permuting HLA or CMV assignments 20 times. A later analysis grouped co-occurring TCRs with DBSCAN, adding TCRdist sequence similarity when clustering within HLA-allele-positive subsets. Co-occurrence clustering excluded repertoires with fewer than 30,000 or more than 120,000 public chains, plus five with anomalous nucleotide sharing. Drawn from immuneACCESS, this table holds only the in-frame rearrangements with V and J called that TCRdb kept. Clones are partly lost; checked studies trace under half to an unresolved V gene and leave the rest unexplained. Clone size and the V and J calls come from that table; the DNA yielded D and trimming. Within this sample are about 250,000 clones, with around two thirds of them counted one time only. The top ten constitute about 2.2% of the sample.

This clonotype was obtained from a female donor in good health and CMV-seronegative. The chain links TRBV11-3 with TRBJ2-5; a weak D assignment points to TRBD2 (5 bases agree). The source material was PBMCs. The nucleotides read TGTGCCAGCCGCAGCCGTTCGGGGTATGAGACCCAGTACTTC. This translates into CASRSRSGYETQYF.